This T cell receptor (beta chain) was obtained from a study of shared clonotypes between healthy human individuals (dated by TCRdb to about 2020). For the study in its entirety: A couple of women and a few men aged 18 to 49 years were included in the cohort. To estimate repertoire size and how much clonotype sharing occurs between individuals, the study deeply sequenced the blood TCR repertoires of 4 to 6 healthy adults. Per donor, leukapheresis produced somewhere between about 0.9 and 9.5 billion PBMCs. For each donor, three plates each were used for CD4 naive and CD4 memory, two plates were used for CD8 naive, and one plate was used for CD8 memory. To increase sequencing depth and limit assay-specific biases, TCR repertoire library preparation and sequencing were carried out by different laboratories using diverse techniques. Points the paper makes about the study in general: Only blood was sampled, and tissue TCR repertoires likely differ from those in blood. Larger estimated clonotype richness was generally found for naive subsets than for memory subsets. Pairwise subsampling indicated that sequencing depth was expected to affect the degree of clonotype sharing among donors. Rarefaction of sorted-subset datasets indicated incomplete sequencing despite the large sequencing depth. When several donors were compared, the shared fraction of clonotypes was about 5% for naive CD4, approximately 3.5% for naive CD8, 2.3% for memory CD4, and roughly 0.43% for memory CD8. Compared with non-shared clonotypes, the clonotypes found in all four sorted-subset donors had higher generation probabilities. Because the study included a small number of donors, the genetic and exposure-history diversity represented was limited.

CD8 naive samples were obtained by positive selection for CCR7 among CD45RO-negative cells, yielding a CD45RA+CCR7+ population from which TemRA cells were excluded. The donors were healthy, HIV-negative adults with no recently reported acute infections or vaccinations. All donors were Caucasian adults living in Nashville, Tennessee, USA. After blood collection by leukapheresis, PBMCs were isolated using Ficoll-Histopaque density gradient centrifugation and then cryopreserved in the vapor phase of liquid nitrogen. Analytical flow cytometry was used to check the purity and quantity of every magnetically sorted T cell population. From each sorted fraction, genomic DNA was isolated and quantified by UV absorbance on a Nanodrop 2000c. From the germline V gene, CDR1 is MNHNS and CDR2 is SASEGT. V loses 3 bases, J loses 7 bases, and the germline ends lie 10 bases apart. From the cysteine up to the phenylalanine, the CDR3 has a length of 13 residues. The read is trimmed to its CDR3 DNA, 39 bases read in frame from base 1.

Using the deep immunoSEQ assay, multiplex PCR amplified TCR CDR3 regions from genomic DNA. Extracted genomic DNA from each cell subset was spread evenly across all wells of several immunoSEQ 96-well plates, with each plate serving as a replicate. For sorted subsets, about 200 ng genomic DNA, equal to some 30,000 T cell genomes, was loaded into each replicate PCR. Purified libraries were quantified with a Qubit 3.0 fluorometer, sized on a Bioanalyzer 2100, and re-quantified with the KAPA Library Quantification kit. Each immunoSEQ 96-well plate was sequenced on its own single-read 150-cycle Illumina NextSeq 550 flow cell. On the authors' methods: Because only junctional sequences without quality scores were contained in the immunoSEQ output, filtering matching that applied to full-length reads could not be performed. To assign V/J genes and CDR3, sequences were annotated using PyIR, a Python wrapper for IgBLAST v1.9, with IMGT germline references. Reads were removed for weak V/J assignments (E-value above 1e-6), missing CDR3, stop codons, out-of-frame junctions, or ambiguous translated residues. V3J clonotypes were defined by identical inferred V gene, J gene, and CDR3 amino acid sequence. Percentage overlap between repertoires was calculated by dividing the number of shared unique clonotypes by the size of the smaller repertoire. Three approaches were used to assess repertoire richness: RTK rarefaction, the Chao1 estimator, and Recon v2.1 estimates of unobserved clonotypes. OLGA was used to compute generation probabilities for all TCRbeta clonotypes that the gDNA method yielded from a handful of donors. This is the immuneACCESS table as TCRdb keeps it, with only in-frame sequences that have V and J called. A part of the clones is gone; compared with another copy, unresolved V genes explain less than half, and the rest is unexplained. The V and J calls and clone size were taken over from that table, and D and trimming were inferred from the DNA. The sample table contains hundreds of thousands of clones; only one count was recorded for 95% to 97% of them. 0.11% of the sample is in the top ten clones.

On this clone itself: The target of this receptor is not known. The input lacks base qualities; no much larger clone sits a single base away.

The sequence is built from TRBV6-1 and TRBJ2-1, with the identity of the D gene unclear. The clonotype comes from a woman aged 25 to 39 in good health. The material sequenced was naive CD8+ T cells sorted from blood. The sample's cell subset or site, from its label and the paper: CD45RA+CCR7+. The DNA sequence is given as TGTGCCAGCAGTGACTACTATCCAAATGAGCAGTTCTTC. The encoded protein is CASSDYYPNEQFF.